The T cell receptor beta chain under discussion was sequenced for a study of blood T cell repertoires in COVID-19. About the study: COVID-19 samples, acute and convalescent, were from the United States, Italy and Spain. From T cells, B-cell-depleted T cells, or PBMCs came the material, which was cDNA or gDNA.

Germline V CDR1 and CDR2: LGHDT, YNNKEL (reference sequence). The CDR3 length is 12 residues. Trimming removed 3 bases from V and 7 bases from J, with 6 bases in between. As originally analysed: For nucleated cells, counts were estimated from reference gene primer amplification. Libraries were prepared by immunoSEQ multiplex PCR; TCRdb keeps only in-frame clonotypes and omits some of them. V and J calls and clone size follow that table, whereas D and trimming were derived from the DNA. Of some 200,000 clones in the sample, around 84% were seen once. Sequences were obtained from peripheral blood. The chain has TRBV3-1 (or the pseudogene TRBV3-2) and TRBJ2-2; D gene ambiguous. The receptor was isolated from a man aged 35-49 years with active or convalescent COVID-19. The CDR3 here is CASSQTVGELFF. CDR3 DNA: TGTGCCAGCAGCCAGACTGTCGGGGAGCTGTTTTTT.